The next 20 T cell receptor beta chains were all read from a single sample in a study of shared clonotypes between healthy human individuals. This table comes from immunoSEQ multiplex PCR, and its TCRdb copy is limited to in-frame clones, with some not included. The data show about 2 million clones, roughly 96% seen once. The specimen sequenced was naive CD4+ T cells sorted from blood. Subset of the sample: CD45RA+ positively selected. These receptor sequences come from a man in his late teens or twenties in good health.

The chain recombines TRBV30 with TRBJ2-3, with D perhaps matching TRBD1 (6 bases). Per germline, CDR1 GTSNPN and CDR2 SVGIG (reference sequence). This CDR3 has 13 amino acids. V shed 1 base and J shed 5 bases, with 10 bases lying between them. The CDR3 coding sequence is TGTGCCTGGAGTGGGGGACACCAAGATACGCAGTATTTT. Translated: CAWSGGHQDTQYF.

Comment on this clone: This clone may be a read error of a much larger clone one base away. J is TRBJ2-2 and V is TRBV4-2; no firm D call. This CDR3 is built from 12 residues. Germline values: CDR1 LGHNA, CDR2 YNFKEQ. Trimming removed 4 bases from V and 4 bases from J, with 4 bases in between. CDR3 sequence reads: CASSRATGELFF. CDR3 DNA sequence: TGTGCCAGCAGCCGAGCCACCGGGGAGCTGTTTTTT.

This chain links TRBV2 with TRBJ2-3, with D possibly matching TRBD2 (5 bases). Germline loops: CDR1 SNHLY, CDR2 FYNNEI. The germline V and J ends were trimmed by 7 bases and 2 bases, with 10 bases remaining between them. The CDR3 contains 13 residues. CDR3 nucleotides: TGTGCCAGCAATCGGGATTTCACAGATACGCAGTATTTT. Translation gives CASNRDFTDTQYF.

On this clone itself: The same CDR3 is also encoded by other DNA sequences in this sample. The CDR3 DNA is TGTGCCATCAGCAATGGACAGGGCACTGAAGCTTTCTTT. Its translation is CAISNGQGTEAFF. The chain carries TRBV10-3 and TRBJ1-1; TRBD1 matches at 8 bases. The CDR3 is made up of 13 amino acids. Germline V gene lookup returns CDR1 ENHRY and CDR2 SYGVKD. V lost 6 bases to trimming and J lost 4 bases; unmatched junction nucleotides: 4.

This chain joins TRBV29-1 and TRBJ2-3; maybe TRBD2 (6 bases). Germline-derived CDR1 and CDR2 are SQVTM and ANQGSEA. The CDR3 extends over 15 amino acids. The germline V and J ends were trimmed by 6 bases and 1 base, with 17 bases remaining between them. CDR3 DNA sequence: TGCAGCGTAGGATTAGCGGAGTGGGGCACAGATACGCAGTATTTT. Residues: CSVGLAEWGTDTQYF.

The chain recombines TRBV4-3 with TRBJ1-2; TRBD1 might be the D (6 bases). V was shortened by 2 bases and J by 4 bases, with 17 bases between the two germline ends. Germline-derived CDR1 and CDR2 are LGHNA and YSLEER. CDR3 length: 16 residues. In DNA form, the CDR3 reads TGCGCCAGCAGCCAATTATCAGGACAGACCAGCTATGGCTACACCTTC. As protein: CASSQLSGQTSYGYTF.

The V call is TRBV25-1, the J call TRBJ2-2, with D maybe TRBD1 (5 bases). V shed 1 base and J shed 5 bases, with 11 bases lying between them. Germline values: CDR1 MGHDK, CDR2 SYGVNS. This CDR3 region has 15 residues. The CDR3 loop reads CASSESGPLTGELFF. As DNA, the CDR3 is TGTGCCAGCAGTGAATCAGGGCCTTTGACCGGGGAGCTGTTTTTT.

The J gene is TRBJ1-1, the V gene TRBV30; perhaps TRBD1 as D (5 bases). The ends were cut back, 3 bases at V and 2 bases at J, with 10 bases in the middle. Germline CDR1 GTSNPN, CDR2 SVGIG (reference sequence). The CDR3 covers 13 residues. The CDR3 DNA sequence: TGTGCCTGGAGGGTAGGGGCTAACACTGAAGCTTTCTTT. This encodes CAWRVGANTEAFF.

The chain carries TRBV6-1 and TRBJ2-7, with D hard to call. The CDR3 totals 13 residues. With 4 bases removed from V and 3 bases from J, the gap between germline ends came to 10 bases. Germline V CDR1 and CDR2: MNHNS, SASEGT. The CDR3 nucleotides are TGTGCCAGCAGTGGGCCCATAGGCTACGAGCAGTACTTC. Residues: CASSGPIGYEQYF.

The table lists this clone with a count of one. CDR3 nucleotide sequence: TGTGCCAGCAGCTTAGATCTGGGCCTATTCACAGATACGCAGTATTTT. This sequence encodes CASSLDLGLFTDTQYF. V and J are TRBV11-2 and TRBJ2-3; D call uncertain. The CDR3 runs 16 residues. The V end was cut by 0 bases, the J end by 2 bases, with 12 bases between. CDR1 SGHAT and CDR2 FQNNGV come from the germline V gene.

There are a few counts of this clone. V and J are TRBV18 and TRBJ1-2; D gene unclear. The ends were cut back, 4 bases at V and 5 bases at J, with 17 bases in the middle. Germline CDR1 reads KGHSH; CDR2 reads LQKENI. The CDR3 spans 15 residues. The CDR3 is CASSRPTSNDYGYTF. In DNA, the CDR3 is TGTGCCAGCTCACGACCTACTTCGAATGATTATGGCTACACCTTC. The variable domain in full, with the rest retrieved from reference TRBV18 and TRBJ1-2, is NAGVMQNPRHLVRRRGQEARLRCSPMKGHSHVYWYRQLPEEGLKFMVYLQKENIIDESGMPKERFSAEFPKEGPSILRIQQVVRGDSAAYFCASSRPTSNDYGYTFGSGTRLTVV.

The chain combines TRBV9 with TRBJ2-5; 10 nucleotides agree with TRBD2. CDR3 length: 16 residues. V was pared by 4 bases and J by 2 bases, with 8 bases of the junction left unmatched. Germline V gene sequence: CDR1 SGDLS, CDR2 YYNGEE. CDR3 nucleotide sequence: TGTGCCAGCAGCCCTGGGGTAGCGGGGGGACAAGAGACCCAGTACTTC. Translating gives CASSPGVAGGQETQYF. The full variable domain, its missing parts supplied by reference TRBV9 and TRBJ2-5, is DSGVTQTPKHLITATGQRVTLRCSPRSGDLSVYWYQQSLDQGLQFLIQYYNGEERAKGNILERFSAQQFPDLHSELNLSSLELGDSALYFCASSPGVAGGQETQYFGPGTRLLVL.

V is TRBV21-1 and J is TRBJ2-5. TRBV21-1 is shown as a pseudogene. The CDR3 has 17 residues. CDR3 DNA sequence: TGTGCCAGCAGCAAAGTGCGGGCAGGGAAAGGCCAAGAGACCCAGTACTTC. Protein sequence: CASSKVRAGKGQETQYF.

The J gene is TRBJ1-1, the V gene TRBV10-3; D might be TRBD1 (5 bases). The germline gives CDR1 ENHRY, CDR2 SYGVKD. The length of the CDR3 is 15 residues. Trimming removed 6 bases at V and 3 bases at J, with 17 bases between. DNA for the CDR3: TGTGCCATCAGAGCTTTCCGGGACTTAGACACTGAAGCTTTCTTT. The encoded protein is CAIRAFRDLDTEAFF.

J is TRBJ2-1 and V is TRBV25-1, with 8 bases that match TRBD2. With 3 bases clipped from V and 4 bases from J, the junction kept 11 bases outside the gene matches. This CDR3 spans 17 amino acids. Germline CDR1 is MGHDK and CDR2 is SYGVNS. This CDR3 reads CASSDPSRGGSYNEQFF. CDR3 in DNA: TGTGCCAGCAGTGACCCGAGCCGGGGGGGGTCGTACAATGAGCAGTTCTTC. Based on the CDR3 plus reference TRBV25-1 and TRBJ2-1, the full variable domain is EADIYQTPRYLVIGTGKKITLECSQTMGHDKMYWYQQDPGMELHLIHYSYGVNSTEKGDLSSESTVSRIRTEHFPLTLESARPSHTSQYLCASSDPSRGGSYNEQFFGPGTRLTVL.

V and J are TRBV5-1 and TRBJ2-5, with a tentative D call TRBD2 (5 bases). The V end was cut by 0 bases, the J end by 2 bases, with 14 bases between. Germline CDR1 SGHRS, CDR2 YFSETQ. CDR3 length: 16 amino acids. CDR3 DNA sequence: TGCGCCAGCAGCTTGGCCGGCTTCAGCGGTCAAGAGACCCAGTACTTC. It specifies CASSLAGFSGQETQYF.

The V and J genes are TRBV5-1 and TRBJ2-1, with 10 bases that match TRBD1. V was clipped by 2 bases and J by 4 bases; unmatched bases: 6. The CDR3 extends over 16 amino acids. In germline, CDR1 is SGHRS, CDR2 YFSETQ. The CDR3 here is CASSLPPGQGYNEQFF. The CDR3, as DNA: TGCGCCAGCAGCTTACCACCGGGACAGGGGTACAATGAGCAGTTCTTC.

V usage is TRBV18 and J usage is TRBJ1-2, with D unclear. CDR1 KGHSH and CDR2 LQKENI come from the germline V gene. V lost 3 bases and J lost 6, with 11 bases in between. CDR3 size: 13 residues. This CDR3 is CASSPDWGDGYTF. DNA of the CDR3: TGTGCCAGCTCACCGGACTGGGGTGATGGCTACACCTTC.

This clone was seen once. V is TRBV25-1 and J is TRBJ2-7; D ambiguous. CDR1 and CDR2 from the germline V gene are MGHDK and SYGVNS. Trimming cost V 7 bases and J 2 bases, with 15 bases left between them. The CDR3 is 14 residues long. CDR3 sequence: CASNRFRITYEQYF. The CDR3 coding sequence is TGTGCCAGCAACAGATTCAGGATTACCTACGAGCAGTACTTC.

A note on this clone: The sample has other DNA sequences that encode this CDR3 too. The rearrangement links TRBV5-1 to TRBJ2-1, with D possibly being TRBD2 (5 bases). Germline V gene lookup returns CDR1 SGHRS and CDR2 YFSETQ. V gave up 3 bases and J gave up 10 bases, with 8 bases separating them. This CDR3 spans 11 amino acids. The DNA of the CDR3 is TGCGCCAGCAGCTCCGGCGGGGAGCAGTTCTTC. Translation: CASSSGGEQFF.